This T cell receptor (beta chain) was identified during a study of cytomegalovirus exposure and HLA in healthy donors. Findings and caveats of the study: CMV serostatus was the only immune exposure information that was available.

PCR amplification relied on 60 Vbeta primers (plus 13 Jbeta primers). TCRdb keeps only in-frame clones here, not all; method: immunoSEQ multiplex PCR. The sample lists some 130,000 clones, about 74% occurring once. CDR1 is MGHRA and CDR2 is YSYEKL in the germline V gene. The CDR3 sequence is 19 residues long. Trimming shortened V by 0 bases and J by 0 bases, and 21 bases separated the two germline ends. These donors counted as nominally healthy when sampled, but unrecorded immune exposures were likely. Concerning this clone itself: Its antigen remains unknown.

This chain connects TRBV4-1 to TRBJ2-7; tentative D call: TRBD2 (6 bases). This receptor was identified in a man younger than 40 in good health and CMV-seronegative. Sequencing input: PBMCs. The CDR3, as DNA: TGCGCCAGCAGCCAAGATCCCGGGAGCTCGCCACTAAGCTCCTACGAGCAGTACTTC. Its translation is CASSQDPGSSPLSSYEQYF.